These T cell receptor beta chains were read from a single sample in a study of cytomegalovirus exposure and HLA in healthy donors. Only in-frame clones appear in the TCRdb table, and some are missing; sequencing was by immunoSEQ multiplex PCR. The sample includes approximately 140,000 clones. Material for sequencing was PBMCs. These receptors were collected from a woman in her forties or fifties in good health and CMV-seronegative. Each CDR3 is given with its conserved first and last residue. A D gene is named only where the DNA matches it firmly.

V	D	J	length	DNA	CDR3
TRBV6-5	.	TRBJ2-5	16	TGTGCCAGCAGTTATTCTTTCGGTGAGGATCAAGAGACCCAGTACTTC	CASSYSFGEDQETQYF
TRBV18	.	TRBJ1-3	12	TGTGCCAGCCGACAGGTCGCAAACACCATATATTTT	CASRQVANTIYF
TRBV4-2	.	TRBJ2-3	15	TGTGCCAGCAGCCGGACTCATGACGACACAGATACGCAGTATTTT	CASSRTHDDTDTQYF
TRBV19	.	TRBJ2-2	14	TGTGCCAGTAGTAGAACCCCCGAAGACTGGGAGCTGTTTTTT	CASSRTPEDWELFF
TRBV18	TRBD1	TRBJ1-2	15	TGTGCCAGCTCACCAGACAGGGACAGTATTTATGGCTACACCTTC	CASSPDRDSIYGYTF
TRBV27	TRBD2	TRBJ2-7	14	TGTGCCAGCAGTTATCGACTAGCGGGCTACGAGCAGTACTTC	CASSYRLAGYEQYF
TRBV30	.	TRBJ1-5	14	TGTGCCTGGACGACTGAGTATAGCAATCAGCCCCAGCATTTT	CAWTTEYSNQPQHF
TRBV7-2	.	TRBJ2-2	13	TGTGCCAGCAGCAAACAGGGTCCCGGGGAGCTGTTTTTT	CASSKQGPGELFF
TRBV27	TRBD1	TRBJ1-2	13	TGTGCCAGCAGTTCCTGGACAGGGGATGGCTACACCTTC	CASSSWTGDGYTF
TRBV28	TRBD1	TRBJ2-1	15	TGTGCCAGCAGTTTTAGGGGGCCGTCCTACAATGAGCAGTTCTTC	CASSFRGPSYNEQFF
TRBV19	.	TRBJ1-5	14	TGTGCCAGTAGTATAGCCCTACAGTTTGGTCCCCGGCATTTT	CASSIALQFGPRHF
TRBV2	TRBD1	TRBJ1-6	18	TGTGCCAGCAGTGTGGGACAGGGGGCGAGTTCCTATAATTCACCCCTCCACTTT	CASSVGQGASSYNSPLHF
TRBV4-1	.	TRBJ1-5	13	TGCGCCAGCAGCCATGGGGAGAATCAGCCCCAGCATTTT	CASSHGENQPQHF
TRBV18	.	TRBJ2-3	15	TGTGCCAGCTCACCACGTGCACAGCCCACAGATACGCAGTATTTT	CASSPRAQPTDTQYF
TRBV6-5	.	TRBJ2-7	16	TGTGCCAGCAGTTACCTTGCGTCAGGGTGGTACCACGAGCAGTACTTC	CASSYLASGWYHEQYF
TRBV5-8	TRBD1	TRBJ2-2	16	TGTGCCAGCAGCTTAGGGCCAGGGGGACGTACCGGGGAGCTGTTTTTT	CASSLGPGGRTGELFF
TRBV19	TRBD2	TRBJ2-1	15	TGTGCCAGTAGTCGACTAGCGGGAATGTTGAATGAGCAGTTCTTC	CASSRLAGMLNEQFF
TRBV28	.	TRBJ1-1	13	TGTGCCAGCAGTTTAGTCTCGAACACTGAAGCTTTCTTT	CASSLVSNTEAFF
TRBV7-9	.	TRBJ1-5	14	TGTGCCAGCAGCTTGGGAGGGAGAAATCAGCCCCAGCATTTT	CASSLGGRNQPQHF
TRBV28	.	TRBJ2-3	14	TGTGCCAGCAGTTTCTACTCCGGCACAGATACGCAGTATTTT	CASSFYSGTDTQYF
TRBV19	.	TRBJ2-7	14	TGTGCCAGTACTAACGGGGAGCCCCCCTACGAGCAGTACTTC	CASTNGEPPYEQYF
TRBV2	.	TRBJ1-1	14	TGTGCCAGCAGTCAACAAGGGGTGGCAGCGGAAGCTTTCTTT	CASSQQGVAAEAFF
TRBV6-5	TRBD1	TRBJ1-6	13	TGTGCCAGCAGCAGACAGGGTCAGTCACCCCTCCACTTT	CASSRQGQSPLHF
TRBV18	.	TRBJ2-7	15	TGTGCCAGCTCACCAACCGACGACAGCTCCTACGAGCAGTACTTC	CASSPTDDSSYEQYF
TRBV5-6	TRBD1	TRBJ1-1	17	TGTGCCAGCAGCTGGGTCGGACAGGGGGGGGCGAACACTGAAGCTTTCTTT	CASSWVGQGGANTEAFF
TRBV14	.	TRBJ2-7	14	TGTGCCAGCAGCCAAGTCGTAGGGAGCTACGAGCAGTACTTC	CASSQVVGSYEQYF
TRBV10-3	TRBD2	TRBJ2-1	12	TGTGCCACCGGGGGGGGATACAATGAGCAGTTCTTC	CATGGGYNEQFF
TRBV6-5	.	TRBJ2-1	15	TGTGCCACCAACCCGGGGACACCCGCCTACAATGAGCAGTTCTTC	CATNPGTPAYNEQFF
TRBV4-1	.	TRBJ2-7	15	TGCGCCAGCAGCCAAGGGCAGGGGGGAACCTACGAGCAGTACTTC	CASSQGQGGTYEQYF
TRBV28	TRBD1	TRBJ2-7	15	TGTGCCAGCAGTTCCCGGACAGGAAGGAACTACGAGCAGTACTTC	CASSSRTGRNYEQYF
TRBV6-1	TRBD1	TRBJ1-5	15	TGTGCCAGCAGACTCAGGGGGGAAAGCAATCAGCCCCAGCATTTT	CASRLRGESNQPQHF
TRBV5-1	.	TRBJ1-5	13	TGCGCCAGCAGCTTGGATCAGGTCGGTCCCCAGCATTTT	CASSLDQVGPQHF
TRBV5-1	.	TRBJ2-1	15	TGCGCCAGCAGCTTGGAGGGGCCCGACTACAATGAGCAGTTCTTC	CASSLEGPDYNEQFF
TRBV6-1	TRBD1	TRBJ1-1	14	TGTGCCAGCTTTGGGGGACAGGGGTTGTTGGAAGCTTTCTTT	CASFGGQGLLEAFF
TRBV9	TRBD2	TRBJ2-3	19	TGTGCCAGCAGCGAGGGACTAGCGGGGGGCATACCTAGCACAGATACGCAGTATTTT	CASSEGLAGGIPSTDTQYF
TRBV19	.	TRBJ2-2	13	TGTGCCAGTAGTAGCAGGGGGGCCGGGGAGCTGTTTTTT	CASSSRGAGELFF
TRBV5-6	.	TRBJ1-1	14	TGTGCCAGCAGCTTAGGGGAGGGGAACACTGAAGCTTTCTTT	CASSLGEGNTEAFF
TRBV4-1	TRBD2	TRBJ2-3	16	TGCGCCAGCAGCCAAGAGACTAGCGGGACCCAGAGGACGCAGTATTTT	CASSQETSGTQRTQYF
TRBV4-2	.	TRBJ1-4	18	TGTGCCAGCAGCTTGACAGTCCAAGCAAGTACAACTAATGAAAAACTGTTTTTT	CASSLTVQASTTNEKLFF
TRBV19	TRBD1	TRBJ1-1	17	TGTGCCAGCCGGCTGCTCAACAGGGGGCGCGAGGATACTGAAGCTTTCTTT	CASRLLNRGREDTEAFF
TRBV6-6	.	TRBJ1-6	14	TGTGCCAGCAGTTACGGGCAGCATAATTCACCCCTCCACTTT	CASSYGQHNSPLHF
TRBV5-1	TRBD1	TRBJ2-4	15	TGCGCCAGCAGCGACGGGACAGGGAACACAAACATTCAGTACTTC	CASSDGTGNTNIQYF
TRBV9	TRBD2	TRBJ2-1	17	TGTGCCAGCAGCGTATTGATGGCGGGAGTGTTCTACAATGAGCAGTTCTTC	CASSVLMAGVFYNEQFF
TRBV19	TRBD1	TRBJ1-2	14	TGTGCCAGTACCGACCCGGGACAGCCCTATGGCTACACCTTC	CASTDPGQPYGYTF
TRBV28	TRBD2	TRBJ2-1	19	TGTGCCAGCAGTCTTTCCCTGACAAGGCTAGCGGGGTTTTACAATGAGCAGTTCTTC	CASSLSLTRLAGFYNEQFF
TRBV28	.	TRBJ1-2	12	TGTGCCAGCAGTCCCTCCCGCTATGGCTACACCTTC	CASSPSRYGYTF
TRBV5-3	.	TRBJ1-1	16	TGTGCCAGAAGCTTGCAACTCAGACAGGTGAACACTGAAGCTTTCTTT	CARSLQLRQVNTEAFF
TRBV5-1	TRBD1	TRBJ2-5	15	TGCGCCAGCAGCTACGGACAGGGTGAGGGGGAGACCCAGTACTTC	CASSYGQGEGETQYF
TRBV5-4	TRBD2	TRBJ2-1	15	TGTGCCAGCAGCTTGCAGCGGGGGGGGGTCAATGAGCAGTTCTTC	CASSLQRGGVNEQFF
TRBV4-2	.	TRBJ2-5	15	TGTGCCAGCAGCCAAGAGGAACAGATACAAGAGACCCAGTACTTC	CASSQEEQIQETQYF
TRBV9	TRBD1	TRBJ2-7	18	TGTGCCAGCAGCGTAGGTTACGGCTCTCGACAGGGGAGTTTCGAGCAGTACTTC	CASSVGYGSRQGSFEQYF